These 5 T cell receptor beta chains were sequenced from one sample in a study of blood T cell repertoires in COVID-19. Profiled with immunoSEQ multiplex PCR; TCRdb holds only in-frame clones, not every one. Among more than 85,000 clones listed, about 86% were seen once. Material for sequencing was peripheral blood. Receptors were obtained from an elderly man with acute or convalescent COVID-19.

The DNA of the CDR3 is TGTGCCACCAGTGACCCCCTCGGACACGAGAACACTGAAGCTTTCTTT. Translating gives CATSDPLGHENTEAFF. This sequence joins TRBV24-1 and TRBJ1-1; D possibly corresponds to TRBD1 (5 bases). The ends were cut back, 4 bases at V and 1 base at J, with 15 bases in the middle. The CDR3 consists of 16 residues. CDR1 and CDR2 (germline): KGHDR, SFDVKD.

The chain links TRBV2 to TRBJ1-6; D unresolved. CDR1 is SNHLY, CDR2 FYNNEI, per germline. The CDR3 is made up of 13 amino acids. With 8 bases removed from V and 9 bases from J, the gap between germline ends came to 14 bases. CDR3 in amino acids: CASGITNFSPLHF. Here the CDR3 DNA reads TGTGCCAGCGGTATCACAAATTTTTCACCCCTCCACTTT.

The gene calls are TRBV5-5 and TRBJ2-1; D is undetermined. Germline values: CDR1 SGHKS, CDR2 YYEKEE (reference sequence). Deletions cut 1 base from V and 0 bases from J, with 8 bases between. The CDR3 contains 15 residues. The DNA for the CDR3 is TGTGCCAGCAGCTTGCCCCTCCCCTCCTACAATGAGCAGTTCTTC. Translated, it gives CASSLPLPSYNEQFF.

The rearrangement links TRBV6-5 to TRBJ1-4; TRBD1 is a possible D gene (6 bases). CDR3 length: 14 residues. Trimming removed 2 bases at V and 5 bases at J, with 9 bases between. The germline CDR1 and CDR2 sequences are MNHEY and SVGAGI. CDR3 DNA: TGTGCCAGCAGTTACGGGGGCTCCAATGAAAAACTGTTTTTT. Protein sequence: CASSYGGSNEKLFF.

The chain carries TRBV5-4 and TRBJ1-5; 9 bases line up with TRBD1. Trimming cost V 4 bases and J 2 bases; bases outside gene matches: 4. Germline values: CDR1 SGHNT, CDR2 YYREEE (reference sequence). This CDR3 is built from 15 residues. In DNA, the CDR3 is TGTGCCAGCAGCCAGGACAGGGGACGCAATCAGCCCCAGCATTTT. It yields the protein CASSQDRGRNQPQHF.